The 18 T cell receptor beta chains below come from one sample, sequenced in a study of cytomegalovirus exposure and HLA in healthy donors. Repertoires were generated with immunoSEQ multiplex PCR, while TCRdb's copy carries only in-frame clones and drops some. Found here are some 140,000 clones, roughly four fifths of them singletons; the top ten hold more than 1.4%. The sample comprised PBMCs. These receptors all stem from a woman aged 30 to 39 in good health and CMV-seronegative.

The chain employs TRBV29-1 and TRBJ1-1, with TRBD1 matching 11 bases. After removal of 7 bases from V and 4 bases from J, the junction contained 8 bases not matched to a gene. The germline gives CDR1 SQVTM, CDR2 ANQGSEA. This CDR3 contains 14 residues. CDR3 sequence reads: CSAAPGTGGTEAFF. Written as DNA, the CDR3 is TGCAGCGCTGCCCCCGGGACAGGGGGCACTGAAGCTTTCTTT. Looking up the rest from reference TRBV29-1 and TRBJ1-1 gives the full variable domain: SAVISQKPSRDICQRGTSLTIQCQVDSQVTMMFWYRQQPGQSLTLIATANQGSEATYESGFVIDKFPISRPNLTFSTLTVSNMSPEDSSIYLCSAAPGTGGTEAFFGQGTRLTVV.

Here the CDR3 DNA reads TGTGCCAGCAGTCAAGGGGTCTTCAGCCTACGGACACCCCTCCACTTT. The encoded protein is CASSQGVFSLRTPLHF. The chain has TRBV27 and TRBJ1-6; tentatively, D is TRBD1 (5 bases). The length of the CDR3 is 16 residues. From germline, CDR1 is MNHEY and CDR2 SMNVEV (reference sequence). V lost 5 bases to trimming and J lost 11 bases, with 22 bases between them.

The chain has TRBV6-6 and TRBJ2-7; TRBD1 aligns across 8 bases. V was clipped by 5 bases and J by 4 bases; unmatched bases: 7. The CDR3 extends over 14 amino acids. Germline V gene sequence: CDR1 MNHNY, CDR2 SVGAGI (reference sequence). The CDR3 DNA is TGTGCCAGCAGTCTAAAACAGGGGGGTTACGAGCAGTACTTC. Translation gives CASSLKQGGYEQYF.

The chain carries TRBV14 and TRBJ2-1; TRBD1 might be the D (5 bases). This CDR3 has 16 amino acids. V lost 0 bases, J lost 3 bases, and 12 bases lay in between. Looked up from germline, CDR1 is SGHDN and CDR2 is FVKESK. CDR3 residues: CASSQESRVFYNEQFF. In DNA, the CDR3 is TGTGCCAGCAGCCAAGAGTCCAGGGTATTCTACAATGAGCAGTTCTTC.

This clone has just one count. This chain connects TRBV11-2 to TRBJ2-1; TRBD1 matches at 9 bases. CDR3 length: 13 amino acids. Trimming removed 5 bases from V and 10 bases from J; junction bases left unmatched: 6. Germline V gives CDR1 SGHAT, CDR2 FQNNGV. CDR3 in amino acids: CASSLNRGPEQFF. CDR3 sequence (DNA): TGTGCCAGCAGCCTCAACAGGGGGCCCGAGCAGTTCTTC.

The chain links TRBV5-1 to TRBJ2-3, with TRBD1 as a possible D gene (6 bases). In germline, CDR1 is SGHRS, CDR2 YFSETQ. Trimming cost V 1 base and J 1 base, with 7 bases left between them. This CDR3 is built from 14 residues. CDR3 residues: CASSLNRGTDTQYF. The CDR3 bases are TGCGCCAGCAGCTTGAACAGGGGCACAGATACGCAGTATTTT.

This clone was seen only a few times. V usage is TRBV5-6 and J usage is TRBJ2-7, with a weak D call TRBD1 (5 bases). The germline gives CDR1 SGHDT, CDR2 YYEEEE. The CDR3 is made up of 14 amino acids. Trimming took 1 base from V and 3 from J, leaving 11 bases between them. The CDR3 DNA reads TGTGCCAGCAGCTTGAGGGGTTCACACTACGAGCAGTACTTC. This gives the protein CASSLRGSHYEQYF.

The chain has TRBV7-9 and TRBJ1-1, with D perhaps matching TRBD1 (6 bases). The CDR3 is 14 residues long. Germline V gene sequence: CDR1 SEHNR, CDR2 FQNEAQ (reference sequence). The V and J ends lost 5 bases and 5 bases respectively, with 15 bases between them. In DNA, the CDR3 is TGTGCCAGCAGCCGGGCACAGGGTATAACTGAAGCTTTCTTT. Its protein product is CASSRAQGITEAFF. The variable domain in full, completed from reference TRBV7-9 and TRBJ1-1, reads DTGVSQNPRHKITKRGQNVTFRCDPISEHNRLYWYRQTLGQGPEFLTYFQNEAQLEKSRLLSDRFSAERPKGSFSTLEIQRTEQGDSAMYLCASSRAQGITEAFFGQGTRLTVV.

This sequence joins TRBV28 and TRBJ1-4; unclear D gene. The CDR3 extends over 15 amino acids. With 4 bases removed from V and 7 bases from J, the gap between germline ends came to 16 bases. The germline V gene has CDR1 MDHEN and CDR2 SYDVKM. CDR3 sequence (DNA): TGTGCCAGCAGTTCCGGTGGGCCGGATGGTGAAAAACTGTTTTTT. This translates into CASSSGGPDGEKLFF.

This clone was counted a few times. Written as DNA, the CDR3 is TGTGCCAGCAGCTTGCGCAGGGATTTTAGAAGCAATCAGCCCCAGCATTTT. Translated, it gives CASSLRRDFRSNQPQHF. The V call is TRBV5-6, the J call TRBJ1-5, with D possibly TRBD1 on 5 matching bases. The CDR3 is made up of 17 amino acids. Germline loops: CDR1 SGHDT, CDR2 YYEEEE. V lost 1 base and J 1 base, leaving 15 bases between the germline ends.

CDR3 sequence reads: CASSESGYSYGYTF. The CDR3 bases are TGCGCCAGCAGTGAGTCGGGCTATAGCTATGGCTACACCTTC. This chain links TRBV10-1 with TRBJ1-2; D is uncertain. This CDR3 is built from 14 residues. The ends were cut back, 0 bases at V and 4 bases at J, with 9 bases in the middle. The germline CDR1 and CDR2 sequences are WNHNN and SYGVQD (reference sequence).

The chain is built from TRBV28 and TRBJ2-7; possibly TRBD1 for D (5 bases). Germline V gives CDR1 MDHEN, CDR2 SYDVKM. V lost 2 bases, J lost 4 bases, and 15 bases lay in between. The CDR3 runs 15 residues. This chain's CDR3 is CASSLGPRVGYEQYF. The CDR3 DNA reads TGTGCCAGCAGTTTAGGGCCCAGGGTGGGATACGAGCAGTACTTC.

The chain joins TRBV28 to TRBJ1-6; 7 bases are shared with TRBD1. V trimming: 10 bases; J trimming: 6 bases; junction bases outside the gene matches: 6. Germline loops: CDR1 MDHEN, CDR2 SYDVKM. The CDR3 contains 13 residues. This CDR3 reads CATLYRGNSPLHF. In DNA form, the CDR3 reads TGTGCCACCCTGTACAGGGGTAATTCACCCCTCCACTTT.

This chain links TRBV5-1 with TRBJ2-5; 11 bases map to TRBD2. From germline, CDR1 is SGHRS and CDR2 YFSETQ. V dropped 0 bases and J dropped 1; count of bases not matched to a gene: 8. CDR3 length: 18 amino acids. CDR3 region: CASSLGRLAGSPQETQYF. CDR3 nucleotides: TGCGCCAGCAGCTTGGGTCGACTAGCGGGGAGCCCCCAAGAGACCCAGTACTTC.

This chain links TRBV18 with TRBJ2-7, with 7 positions matching TRBD1. After removal of 3 bases from V and 2 bases from J, the junction contained 4 bases not matched to a gene. Per germline, CDR1 KGHSH and CDR2 LQKENI. There are 14 residues in the CDR3. The DNA of the CDR3 is TGTGCCAGCTCACCGGGTGGGACAGCCTACGAGCAGTACTTC. Its translation is CASSPGGTAYEQYF.

The rearrangement joins TRBV28 to TRBJ1-4; D call uncertain. Trimming removed 4 bases at V and 5 bases at J, with 17 bases between. There are 16 residues in the CDR3. The germline gives CDR1 MDHEN, CDR2 SYDVKM. CDR3 loop: CASSSTGWYGNEKLFF. CDR3 coding DNA: TGTGCCAGCAGTTCCACGGGTTGGTACGGAAATGAAAAACTGTTTTTT.

The V and J genes are TRBV5-6 and TRBJ1-1; D not certain. Germline CDR1 and CDR2: SGHDT and YYEEEE. V shed 5 bases and J shed 3 bases, with 14 bases lying between them. The CDR3 has 14 amino acids. CDR3: CASSLPQTYTEAFF. The CDR3 DNA reads as TGTGCCAGCAGTTTGCCACAGACCTACACTGAAGCTTTCTTT.

This chain joins TRBV19 and TRBJ1-5; D unclear. This CDR3 spans 14 amino acids. Trimming left V 1 base short and J 1 base short, with 5 bases between. Germline assignment: CDR1 LNHDA and CDR2 SQIVND (reference sequence). The DNA of the CDR3 is TGTGCCAGTAGTATAGCGGTAAGCAATCAGCCCCAGCATTTT. Its translation: CASSIAVSNQPQHF.